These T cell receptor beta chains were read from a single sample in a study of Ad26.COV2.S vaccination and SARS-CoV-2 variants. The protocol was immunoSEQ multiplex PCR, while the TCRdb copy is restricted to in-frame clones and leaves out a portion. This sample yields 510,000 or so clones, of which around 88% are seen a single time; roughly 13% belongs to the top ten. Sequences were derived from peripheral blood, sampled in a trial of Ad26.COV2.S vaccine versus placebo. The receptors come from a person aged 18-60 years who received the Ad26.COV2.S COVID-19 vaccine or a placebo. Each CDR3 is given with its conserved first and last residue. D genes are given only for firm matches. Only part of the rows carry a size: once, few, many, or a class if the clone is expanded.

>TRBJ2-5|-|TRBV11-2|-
CASSPGSLKETQYF
TGTGCCAGCAGCCCCGGGAGCCTTAAAGAGACCCAGTACTTC
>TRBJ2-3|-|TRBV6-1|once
CASSTPPTDTQYF
TGTGCCAGCAGTACCCCCCCCACAGATACGCAGTATTTT
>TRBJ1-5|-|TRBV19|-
CASRLQGSNQPQHF
TGTGCCAGTAGACTACAGGGTAGCAATCAGCCCCAGCATTTT
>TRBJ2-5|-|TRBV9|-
CASSVGMVRETQYF
TGTGCCAGCAGCGTAGGTATGGTTCGAGAGACCCAGTACTTC
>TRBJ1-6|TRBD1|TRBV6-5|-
CATGQGIEIAPLHF
TGTGCCACTGGACAGGGAATAGAAATTGCACCCCTCCACTTT
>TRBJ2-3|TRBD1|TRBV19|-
CASTGGGTGDTDTQYF
TGTGCCAGTACCGGAGGAGGGACAGGGGACACAGATACGCAGTATTTT
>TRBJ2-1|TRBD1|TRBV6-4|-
CASSLRGHPYNEQFF
TGTGCCAGCAGTTTAAGGGGGCACCCTTACAATGAGCAGTTCTTC
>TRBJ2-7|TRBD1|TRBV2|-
CARSGTGSHEQYF
TGTGCCAGGTCCGGGACAGGGTCCCACGAGCAGTACTTC
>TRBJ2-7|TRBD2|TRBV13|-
CASSLSGSSYEQYF
TGTGCCAGCAGCTTGAGCGGGAGCTCCTACGAGCAGTACTTC
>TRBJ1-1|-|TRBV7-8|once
CASSLDENTEAFF
TGTGCCAGCAGCTTAGATGAGAACACTGAAGCTTTCTTT
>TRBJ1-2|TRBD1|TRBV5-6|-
CASRPGGLGYGYTF
TGTGCCAGCAGACCAGGGGGGCTAGGCTATGGCTACACCTTC
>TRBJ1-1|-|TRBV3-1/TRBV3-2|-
CASSLRGGGRTEAFF
TGTGCCAGCAGCCTTCGTGGAGGGGGAAGAACTGAAGCTTTCTTT
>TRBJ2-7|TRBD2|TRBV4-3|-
CASSQGLAGPEQYF
TGCGCCAGCAGCCAAGGCCTAGCGGGCCCCGAGCAGTACTTC
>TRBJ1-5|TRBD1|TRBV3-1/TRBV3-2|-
CASRRRTGGSQPQHF
TGTGCCAGCAGACGTCGGACAGGCGGAAGTCAGCCCCAGCATTTT
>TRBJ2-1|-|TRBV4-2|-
CASSQDRQSSYNEQFF
TGTGCCAGCAGCCAAGATCGCCAGAGCTCCTACAATGAGCAGTTCTTC
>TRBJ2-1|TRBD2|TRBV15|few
CATSRDGVGGRASNEQFF
TGTGCCACCAGCAGAGATGGGGTCGGCGGGAGGGCGAGCAATGAGCAGTTCTTC
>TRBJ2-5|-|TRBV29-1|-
CSVFEGEFETQYF
TGCAGCGTTTTCGAGGGGGAATTTGAGACCCAGTACTTC
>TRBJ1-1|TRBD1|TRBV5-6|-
CASSFGRGLSITEAFF
TGTGCCAGCAGCTTTGGCAGGGGGCTGTCCATCACTGAAGCTTTCTTT
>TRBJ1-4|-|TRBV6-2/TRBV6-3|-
CASSYNGEKLFF
TGTGCCAGCAGTTACAACGGTGAAAAACTGTTTTTT
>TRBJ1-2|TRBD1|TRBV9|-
CASSVRDRANYGYTF
TGTGCCAGCAGCGTAAGGGACAGAGCAAACTATGGCTACACCTTC
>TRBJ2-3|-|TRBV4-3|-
CASSQVRSASLTDTQYF
TGCGCCAGCAGCCAAGTTAGATCGGCCTCGCTCACAGATACGCAGTATTTT
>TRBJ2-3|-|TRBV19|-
CASSQDWTSTDTQYF
TGTGCCAGTAGTCAGGACTGGACTAGCACAGATACGCAGTATTTT
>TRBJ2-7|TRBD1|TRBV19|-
CASSILPGQGRNEQYF
TGTGCCAGCAGTATCCTCCCGGGACAGGGGAGGAACGAGCAGTACTTC
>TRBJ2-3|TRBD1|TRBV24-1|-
CATSEATGWGTDTQYF
TGTGCCACCAGTGAGGCGACAGGGTGGGGGACAGATACGCAGTATTTT
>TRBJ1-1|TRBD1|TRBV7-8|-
CASSLIAGGLNTEAFF
TGTGCCAGCAGCTTAATCGCAGGGGGGTTGAACACTGAAGCTTTCTTT
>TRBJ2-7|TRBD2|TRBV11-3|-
CASSLASGYEQYF
TGTGCCAGCAGCTTAGCTAGCGGCTACGAGCAGTACTTC
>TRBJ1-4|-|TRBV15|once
CATSRSTSANEKLFF
TGTGCCACCAGCAGAAGCACCAGTGCTAATGAAAAACTGTTTTTT
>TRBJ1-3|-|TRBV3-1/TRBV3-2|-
CASNSADIRDKRSGNTIYF
TGTGCCAGCAACTCTGCCGACATCCGGGACAAGCGCTCTGGAAACACCATATATTTT
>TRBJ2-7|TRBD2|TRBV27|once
CASSFGGGSSYEQYF
TGTGCCAGCAGTTTCGGGGGGGGTAGCTCCTACGAGCAGTACTTC
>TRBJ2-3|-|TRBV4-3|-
CASSHSRDTQYF
TGCGCCAGCAGCCATTCGAGAGATACGCAGTATTTT
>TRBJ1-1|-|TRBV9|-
CASGGVAEAFF
TGTGCCAGCGGCGGGGTGGCGGAAGCTTTCTTT
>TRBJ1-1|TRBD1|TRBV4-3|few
CASSPRQGNTEAFF
TGCGCCAGCAGCCCCCGACAGGGGAACACTGAAGCTTTCTTT
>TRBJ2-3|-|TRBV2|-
CASRRDLPNTDTQYF
TGTGCCAGCAGGAGGGACTTGCCGAACACAGATACGCAGTATTTT
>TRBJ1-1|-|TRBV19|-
CASSIEGGNTEAFF
TGTGCCAGTAGTATCGAGGGGGGGAACACTGAAGCTTTCTTT
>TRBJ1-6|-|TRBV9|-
CASSVNGDRSPLHF
TGTGCCAGCAGCGTTAACGGGGATCGTTCACCCCTCCACTTT
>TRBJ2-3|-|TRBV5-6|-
CASSLGRTNTQYF
TGTGCCAGCAGCTTGGGCAGGACAAATACGCAGTATTTT
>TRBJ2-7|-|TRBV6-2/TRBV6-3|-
CASSDSGYEQYF
TGTGCCAGCAGCGACTCGGGTTACGAGCAGTACTTC